Listed below are T cell receptor beta chains from one sample, sequenced in a study of blood T cell dynamics during melanoma immunotherapy. Measured with immunoSEQ multiplex PCR; TCRdb has only the in-frame clones, and not every one. The sample consists of roughly 7,000 clones, approximately 83% of them appearing once. The source material was blood, sampled from a patient treated with checkpoint blockade. These receptor sequences come from a human donor with melanoma. Some clones in this sample may be carry-over from other donors' samples. Both conserved end residues are part of each CDR3. A D gene is named only where the DNA matches it firmly. Some rows mark clone size as missing; the rest say once, few, many or name a class of expanded clone.

j_call clone_size d_call v_call cdr3_nt cdr3_aa
TRBJ2-5 - - TRBV6-5 TGTGCCAGCAGTTACTCGGACGGGGAGACCCAGTACTTC CASSYSDGETQYF
TRBJ2-5 - - TRBV7-9 TGTGCCAGCAGCTTGGCGAATGGAAACCAAGAGACCCAGTACTTC CASSLANGNQETQYF
TRBJ2-7 - - TRBV30 TGTGCCTGGGACTCCTCGGGGCAGGCCTACGAGCAGTACTTC CAWDSSGQAYEQYF
TRBJ2-1 - TRBD2 TRBV5-1 TGCGCCAGCAGCTCCACTAGCGGGAGACACAATGAGCAGTTCTTC CASSSTSGRHNEQFF
TRBJ1-4 - TRBD1 TRBV19 TGTGCCAGTAGTATTCGGTCGGTCGCTGGGGACAGGGGATCAGTAAAACTGTTTTTT CASSIRSVAGDRGSVKLFF
TRBJ2-3 - - TRBV11-3 TGTGCCAGCAGCCCCGGGCGGGGCACAGATACGCAGTATTTT CASSPGRGTDTQYF
TRBJ1-3 once - TRBV30 TGTGCCGGCAAGGACTGGCGGCGGTCGGACACCATATATTTT CAGKDWRRSDTIYF
TRBJ2-5 - - TRBV6-1 TGTGCCAGCAGACTGACGGCCCAAGAGACCCAGTACTTC CASRLTAQETQYF
TRBJ1-1 - - TRBV4-1 TGCGCCAGCAGCCAAAGTGGTGCGTTTGGGGCCACTGAAGCTTTCTTT CASSQSGAFGATEAFF
TRBJ2-1 - TRBD2 TRBV5-4 TGTGCCAGCAGCTTGTTACAAGGACTAGCCAATGAGCAGTTCTTC CASSLLQGLANEQFF
TRBJ2-2 - - TRBV7-2 TGTGCCAGCAGCCAAAATGGGGCCCCGAACACCGGGGAGCTGTTTTTT CASSQNGAPNTGELFF
TRBJ2-7 - TRBD2 TRBV5-1 TGCGCCAGCAGCTTGGGGGGACTAGCGGGAGGGACCTACGAGCAGTACTTC CASSLGGLAGGTYEQYF
TRBJ2-1 - TRBD2 TRBV27 TGTGCCAGCAGTATCTCCCTAGCGGGAAGTCACAATGAGCAGTTCTTC CASSISLAGSHNEQFF
TRBJ1-6 - - TRBV5-6 TGTGCCAGCAGCACAGGGTATAATTCACCCCTCCACTTT CASSTGYNSPLHF
TRBJ2-7 - - TRBV11-2 TGTGCCAGCAGCTTAGGGGACGAGTACGAGCAGTACTTC CASSLGDEYEQYF
TRBJ1-1 - - TRBV11-2 TGTGCCAGCAGCTTATTGACAGTTGAAGCTTTCTTT CASSLLTVEAFF
TRBJ2-1 - TRBD2 TRBV7-2 TGTGCCAGCAGCCCACGGACTAGCGGGATCAATGAGCAGTTCTTC CASSPRTSGINEQFF
TRBJ1-4 - TRBD1 TRBV7-3 TGTGCCAGCAGCTTAGCGGGGACAGGGTATGGACTGTTTTTT CASSLAGTGYGLFF
TRBJ2-3 - - TRBV4-2 TGTGCCAGCAGCCCGCTTAAATTGACCGGGACTGACCCAGATACGCAGTATTTT CASSPLKLTGTDPDTQYF
TRBJ1-1 - - TRBV6-1 TGTGCCAGCAGTGACAGGTTCTCGGCTTTCTTT CASSDRFSAFF
TRBJ2-5 - - TRBV6-1 TGTGCCAGCAGAGCTCTCCAGGGGATAGGAGAGACCCAGTACTTC CASRALQGIGETQYF
TRBJ2-7 - - TRBV7-2 TGTGCCAGCAGCTTGGTGGCTAGCGTAGCCGAGCAGTACTTC CASSLVASVAEQYF
TRBJ1-2 - - TRBV10-2 TGCGCCAGCAGTGGCAGTAACTATGGCTACACCTTC CASSGSNYGYTF
TRBJ1-6 - - TRBV11-2 TGTGCCAGCAGCCTAAGGACATACGTGCTCTCTACCCTCCACTTT CASSLRTYVLSTLHF
TRBJ2-1 - - TRBV10-1 TGCGCCAGCAGTGAATCCGGGAACGGTGAGCAGTTCTTC CASSESGNGEQFF
TRBJ2-3 once - TRBV6-1 TGTGCCAGCAGTGAACTTAGGGATTTCACAGATACGCAGTATTTT CASSELRDFTDTQYF
TRBJ2-7 - - TRBV11-3 TGTGCCAGCAGCCGCCCCCCCCCGAAGGAGCGGCAACCCTACGAGCAGTACTTC CASSRPPPKERQPYEQYF
TRBJ1-3 - - TRBV5-6 TGTGCCAGCAGCTTGTGGACAAACTCTGGAAACACCATATATTTT CASSLWTNSGNTIYF
TRBJ2-7 - TRBD2 TRBV2 TGTGCCAGCAGAGGGGGACTAGAAGGCGAGCAGTACTTC CASRGGLEGEQYF
TRBJ2-7 - - TRBV5-1 TGCGCCAGCAGCTTTTACAGCGGTTCCTACGAGCAGTACTTC CASSFYSGSYEQYF
TRBJ2-3 - - TRBV11-2 TGTGCCAGCAGCCGACTCCACCAGGGTACAGATACGCAGTATTTT CASSRLHQGTDTQYF
TRBJ2-7 - - TRBV10-2 TGCGCCAGCAGTGAGGGACTGGGCGAGCAGTACTTC CASSEGLGEQYF
TRBJ2-5 few TRBD1 TRBV7-9 TGTGCCAGCAGCCCGGGGGGACAGGGACGAGAGACCCAGTACTTC CASSPGGQGRETQYF
TRBJ1-2 - - TRBV5-1 TGCGCCAGCAGCTTGGTAGGGGATTATGGCTACACCTTC CASSLVGDYGYTF
TRBJ2-7 - TRBD1 TRBV6-1 TGTGCCAGCAGTGAAGTACGACAGGGGGAGGCCGAGCAGTACTTC CASSEVRQGEAEQYF
TRBJ2-3 - TRBD1 TRBV10-3 TGTGCCATCAGAGCCAGGGACAGGGGTGTCCCAGATACGCAGTATTTT CAIRARDRGVPDTQYF
TRBJ1-3 - - TRBV2 TGTGCCAGCAGTTGGGACGGAAACTCTGGAAACACCATATATTTT CASSWDGNSGNTIYF
TRBJ1-4 - - TRBV6-1 TGTGCCAGCAGTGTCCGTAATGAAAAACTGTTTTTT CASSVRNEKLFF
TRBJ1-5 - - TRBV30 TGTGCCTGGAGTCGGTCTGGGGGCAATCAGCCCCAGCATTTT CAWSRSGGNQPQHF
TRBJ1-1 - - TRBV30 TGTGCCTGGAGTCTAGGGGGCACTGAAGCTTTCTTT CAWSLGGTEAFF
TRBJ2-1 - TRBD2 TRBV7-9 TGTGCCAGCAGCCACCCCCGCATACTAGCGGATCCCCCCTCGTATGAGCAGTTCTTC CASSHPRILADPPSYEQFF
TRBJ1-1 - - TRBV15 TGTGCCACCAGCAGAGGTGGGGCGCGGGTCACTGAAGCTTTCTTT CATSRGGARVTEAFF
TRBJ2-3 - - TRBV18 TGTGCCAGCTCACCACTGTACGGGAGCAACACAGATACGCAGTATTTT CASSPLYGSNTDTQYF
TRBJ2-1 - TRBD1 TRBV10-2 TGCGCCAGCAGTGACAGGGGGCTTAAGAATGAGCAGTTCTTC CASSDRGLKNEQFF
TRBJ2-2 - - TRBV5-5 TGTGCCAGCAGCCCGCCACTAGGCGGGACCGGGGAGCTGTTTTTT CASSPPLGGTGELFF
TRBJ2-7 - TRBD1 TRBV7-2 TGTGCCAGCAGCCGGGACAGGTACGAGCAGTACTTC CASSRDRYEQYF
TRBJ2-1 - TRBD2 TRBV27 TGTGCCAGCAGTTTCCCAGAGCGGGGGGCCCCTAATGAGCAGTTCTTC CASSFPERGAPNEQFF
TRBJ1-6 - TRBD1 TRBV11-3 TGTGCCAGCAGCCGGCGGACAGGGACCGTAGATTCACCCCTCCACTTT CASSRRTGTVDSPLHF
TRBJ2-5 - TRBD1 TRBV19 TGTGCCAGTAGTCTCCAGACAGGGAGAGAGACCCAGTACTTC CASSLQTGRETQYF
TRBJ2-1 - - TRBV11-2 TGTGCCAGCAGCTTAGGAGTTGGATACAATGAGCAGTTCTTC CASSLGVGYNEQFF
TRBJ2-4 few - TRBV4-1 TGCGCCAGCAGCCAACCCTCACCTGCCGCCTACCAAAACATTCAGTACTTC CASSQPSPAAYQNIQYF